This paragraph reports one TCR beta chain. Its antigen is as yet unknown. V trimming: 3 bases; J trimming: 5 bases; junction bases outside the gene matches: 11. CDR1 SGHTA and CDR2 FQGNSA come from the germline V gene. The CDR3 extends over 17 amino acids. It was with a sample-barcoded 5' primer and a J-beta primer mix that a second PCR of roughly 6 to 12 cycles was run. Each of the samples gave a minimum of 2.5 million paired-end reads that contained CDR3. TCRdb reanalysed the 5' RACE reads using MiXCR and keeps one entry per CDR3 protein. Here the sample spans about 620,000 distinct CDR3 sequences, 20% to 25% being singletons. The draw of peripheral blood yielded ten milliliters from each donor. The data stem from a study of blood T cells in healthy people across ages. Regarding the study as a whole: Donor CMV status was unknown, possibly confounding expanded clonotype changes. It was held that diversity estimates obtained from one million T cells represented underestimates.

The receptor was derived from a man between 65 and 80 years old in good health. What was sequenced was blood. The chain carries TRBV7-2 and TRBJ1-5; 9 nucleotides align to TRBD1. The DNA of the CDR3 is TGTGCCAGCAGCTTTACAACAGGGGGCGCGTATCATCAGCCCCAGCATTTT. Encoded protein: CASSFTTGGAYHQPQHF.